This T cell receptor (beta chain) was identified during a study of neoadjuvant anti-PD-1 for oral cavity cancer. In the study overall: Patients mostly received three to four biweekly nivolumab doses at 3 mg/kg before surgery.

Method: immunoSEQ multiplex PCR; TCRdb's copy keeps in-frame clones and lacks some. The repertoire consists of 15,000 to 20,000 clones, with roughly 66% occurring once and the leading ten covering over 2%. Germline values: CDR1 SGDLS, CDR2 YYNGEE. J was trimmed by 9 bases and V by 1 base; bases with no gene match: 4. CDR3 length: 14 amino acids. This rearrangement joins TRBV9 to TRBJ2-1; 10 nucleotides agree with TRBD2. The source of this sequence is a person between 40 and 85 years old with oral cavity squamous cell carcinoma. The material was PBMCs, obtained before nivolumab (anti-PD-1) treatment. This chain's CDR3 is CASSVPAGGGEQFF. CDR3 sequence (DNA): TGTGCCAGCAGCGTACCAGCGGGAGGGGGTGAGCAGTTCTTC.